A single sample is the source of the 29 T cell receptor beta chains below, sequenced in a study of T cell responses to AZD1222 COVID-19 vaccine. The protocol was immunoSEQ multiplex PCR, while the TCRdb copy is restricted to in-frame clones and leaves out a portion. The data contain 100,000 or so clones, 85% to 90% of them singletons. Sequencing was performed on peripheral blood, taken on day 0 of AZD1222 vaccination. All receptors derive from an adult in good health.

This sequence joins TRBV6-6 and TRBJ2-2, with D possibly TRBD2 on 6 matching bases. Germline-derived CDR1 and CDR2 are MNHNY and SVGAGI (reference sequence). V gave up 7 bases and J gave up 1 base, with 10 bases separating them. This CDR3 has 14 amino acids. The CDR3 DNA follows: TGTGCCAGCACCCCGGGAGTGAACACCGGGGAGCTGTTTTTT. Its translation: CASTPGVNTGELFF.

The sample holds a few counts of this clone. The V gene is TRBV18, the J gene TRBJ1-1; 8 bases are shared with TRBD1. The germline gives CDR1 KGHSH, CDR2 LQKENI. V shed 2 bases, J shed 5 bases, and the junction held 16 bases outside the gene matches. This CDR3 has 18 amino acids. CDR3 loop: CASSPGNRAGGASTEAFF. In DNA form, the CDR3 reads TGTGCCAGCTCACCAGGGAATAGGGCAGGGGGCGCGTCTACTGAAGCTTTCTTT.

V usage is TRBV29-1 and J usage is TRBJ1-3; D ambiguous. The length of the CDR3 is 14 residues. V lost 1 base, J lost 0 bases, and 7 bases lay in between. Germline CDR1 and CDR2: SQVTM and ANQGSEA. CDR3 nucleotide sequence: TGCAGCGTTGAAGGTGGCAACTCTGGAAACACCATATATTTT. Translating it yields CSVEGGNSGNTIYF.

CDR3 sequence: CASSPPKRQGNTGELFF. In nucleotides, the CDR3 is TGTGCCAGCTCACCACCAAAAAGACAGGGGAACACCGGGGAGCTGTTTTTT. The V and J genes are TRBV18 and TRBJ2-2; 7 nucleotides match TRBD1. J lost 1 base, V lost 0 bases, and 5 bases had no gene match. There are 17 residues in the CDR3. Germline V gives CDR1 KGHSH, CDR2 LQKENI.

This chain links TRBV5-1 with TRBJ1-4, with 8 bases aligning to TRBD1. The CDR3 extends over 15 amino acids. Unmatched junction bases numbered 7, after V lost 4 bases and J lost 5 bases. Germline CDR1 reads SGHRS; CDR2 reads YFSETQ. This CDR3 reads CASSLRTGKNEKLFF. The CDR3 DNA sequence: TGCGCCAGCAGCCTAAGGACAGGGAAGAATGAAAAACTGTTTTTT.

The CDR3 region has the DNA TGCGCCAGCAGCCCGGACAGCTTGGGGCATAATTCACCCCTCCACTTT. Amino acids: CASSPDSLGHNSPLHF. The chain couples TRBV5-1 to TRBJ1-6, with D maybe TRBD1 (6 bases). Germline CDR1 is SGHRS and CDR2 is YFSETQ. V was trimmed by 4 bases and J by 5 bases, leaving 16 bases between them. This CDR3 comprises 16 residues.

The chain joins TRBV19 to TRBJ2-5; 7 nucleotides match TRBD1. Germline-derived CDR1 and CDR2 are LNHDA and SQIVND (reference sequence). The CDR3 is made up of 15 amino acids. V lost 4 bases and J lost 0; bases outside the gene matches: 5. In nucleotides, the CDR3 is TGTGCCAGTAGTAGAGAGGACAGGTACCAAGAGACCCAGTACTTC. It translates to CASSREDRYQETQYF.

This clone was counted once. This rearrangement joins TRBV2 to TRBJ1-5; D remains unclear. V was pared by 2 bases and J by 1 base, with 12 bases between. Germline V gene sequence: CDR1 SNHLY, CDR2 FYNNEI. The CDR3 spans 16 residues. Written as DNA, the CDR3 is TGTGCCAGCAGTGAATTAGAGGGAAGGAGCAATCAGCCCCAGCATTTT. This sequence encodes CASSELEGRSNQPQHF.

The chain uses TRBV19 and TRBJ1-1; D unresolved. This CDR3 is built from 12 residues. From germline, CDR1 is LNHDA and CDR2 SQIVND (reference sequence). The ends were cut back, 3 bases at V and 2 bases at J, with 4 bases in the middle. The CDR3 here is CASSMANTEAFF. For the CDR3, the DNA is TGTGCCAGTAGTATGGCCAACACTGAAGCTTTCTTT.

The rearrangement uses TRBV28 and TRBJ1-2; D is possibly TRBD1 (5 bases). This CDR3 contains 13 residues. Germline loops: CDR1 MDHEN, CDR2 SYDVKM. The germline V and J ends were trimmed by 7 bases and 4 bases, with 13 bases remaining between them. This CDR3 is CASTRGAGYGYTF. CDR3 nucleotide sequence: TGTGCCAGCACCCGTGGGGCAGGCTATGGCTACACCTTC.

V usage is TRBV5-6 and J usage is TRBJ2-3, with unresolved D. In germline, CDR1 is SGHDT, CDR2 YYEEEE. V lost 2 bases and J lost 7, with 14 bases in between. This CDR3 is built from 14 residues. As DNA, the CDR3 is TGTGCCAGCAGCTTACACGAAGGCACTAATACGCAGTATTTT. This gives the protein CASSLHEGTNTQYF.

This rearrangement joins TRBV2 to TRBJ2-5; 15 bases fit TRBD2. The CDR3 spans 17 residues. Germline V gene sequence: CDR1 SNHLY, CDR2 FYNNEI. V was pared by 6 bases and J by 4 bases, with 9 bases of the junction left unmatched. The CDR3 nucleotides are TGTGCCAGCAGGAGTGGACTAGCGGGAGGGCCTGGAGAGACCCAGTACTTC. Protein sequence: CASRSGLAGGPGETQYF.

J is TRBJ2-5 and V is TRBV11-1; TRBD2 matches at 10 bases. Germline V gene lookup returns CDR1 SGHAT and CDR2 FQDESV (reference sequence). The J segment lost 5 bases and the V segment lost 3 bases, leaving 6 bases of the junction unmatched. This CDR3 comprises 15 residues. This CDR3 reads CASSFSGRARETQYF. In DNA, the CDR3 is TGTGCCAGCAGCTTCAGCGGGAGGGCCCGTGAGACCCAGTACTTC.

This clone was seen a few times. The chain uses TRBV29-1 and TRBJ2-1, with 10 bases matching TRBD2. Per the germline V gene, CDR1 is SQVTM and CDR2 is ANQGSEA. V dropped 7 bases and J dropped 6; count of bases not matched to a gene: 3. This CDR3 contains 12 residues. The CDR3 protein is CSARTSGNEQFF. Written as DNA, the CDR3 is TGCAGCGCTAGGACTAGCGGCAATGAGCAGTTCTTC.

V and J are TRBV2 and TRBJ1-1; 10 bases align to TRBD1. CDR1 and CDR2 (germline): SNHLY, FYNNEI. After removal of 5 bases from V and 10 bases from J, the junction contained 4 bases not matched to a gene. The CDR3 runs 12 residues. CDR3 nucleotides: TGTGCCAGCAGTCTAAGGACAGGGGGAGCTTTCTTT. Amino acids: CASSLRTGGAFF.

The chain carries TRBV6-5 and TRBJ2-7, with a possible D match to TRBD2 (6 bases). V lost 6 bases to trimming and J lost 4 bases, with 13 bases between them. CDR3 length: 13 amino acids. The germline V gene encodes CDR1 MNHEY and CDR2 SVGAGI. DNA of the CDR3: TGTGCCAGCAGGCGTAGCGGTAAATACGAGCAGTACTTC. It specifies CASRRSGKYEQYF.

The chain joins TRBV18 to TRBJ1-5; D remains unclear. This CDR3 is built from 13 residues. V was clipped by 6 bases and J by 4 bases, with 10 bases between them. The germline CDR1 and CDR2 sequences are KGHSH and LQKENI. The CDR3 DNA follows: TGTGCCAGCTCGCCGGACTTAAATCAGCCCCAGCATTTT. This sequence encodes CASSPDLNQPQHF.

This clone has a handful of counts. This chain connects TRBV27 to TRBJ1-6; possibly TRBD1 for D (6 bases). The CDR3 is 15 residues long. Germline CDR1 MNHEY, CDR2 SMNVEV (reference sequence). V lost 1 base and J 6 bases, leaving 10 bases between the germline ends. CDR3 loop: CASSLFGGSNSPLHF. CDR3 coding DNA: TGTGCCAGCAGTTTATTCGGGGGCAGTAATTCACCCCTCCACTTT.

The chain has TRBV11-2 and TRBJ1-6; D gene ambiguous. Trimming removed 5 bases at V and 8 bases at J, with 10 bases between. The CDR3 loop spans 13 amino acids. The V gene's germline CDR1 is SGHAT and CDR2 FQNNGV. The DNA for the CDR3 is TGTGCCAGCAGCCCGAACGGCGATTCACCCCTCCACTTT. Translating it yields CASSPNGDSPLHF.

This clone was seen once. This chain's CDR3 is CASSLFGNSDTQYF. The CDR3, as DNA: TGTGCCAGCAGCTTATTCGGGAACTCAGATACGCAGTATTTT. The chain couples TRBV7-3 to TRBJ2-3; tentatively, D is TRBD2 (5 bases). The V and J ends lost 2 bases and 4 bases respectively, with 10 bases between them. Germline lookup yields CDR1 SGHTA and CDR2 FQGTGA. The CDR3 runs to 14 residues. The full variable domain, completed using reference TRBV7-3 and TRBJ2-3, is GAGVSQTPSNKVTEKGKYVELRCDPISGHTALYWYRQSLGQGPEFLIYFQGTGAADDSGLPNDRFFAVRPEGSVSTLKIQRTERGDSAVYLCASSLFGNSDTQYFGPGTRLTVL.

The chain uses TRBV4-1 and TRBJ2-3; 12 positions agree with TRBD1. From germline, CDR1 is MGHRA and CDR2 YSYEKL. The CDR3 is made up of 18 amino acids. J lost 4 bases, V lost 4 bases, and 12 bases had no gene match. CDR3 in amino acids: CASSREHGGTGGSDTQYF. CDR3 DNA: TGCGCCAGCAGCCGTGAGCACGGAGGGACAGGGGGCTCAGATACGCAGTATTTT.

J is TRBJ2-2 and V is TRBV19, with D tentatively TRBD1 (6 bases). CDR3 size: 16 residues. Trimming shortened V by 6 bases and J by 4 bases, and 18 bases separated the two germline ends. Germline V gene data show CDR1 as LNHDA and CDR2 as SQIVND (reference sequence). In DNA form, the CDR3 reads TGTGCCAGTAGCTCTATGGGGGCGCGTGGCACCGGGGAGCTGTTTTTT. Translating gives CASSSMGARGTGELFF.

V is TRBV29-1 and J is TRBJ2-2; 9 bases are shared with TRBD1. The germline CDR1 and CDR2 sequences are SQVTM and ANQGSEA. The length of the CDR3 is 17 residues. After removal of 6 bases from V and 0 bases from J, the junction contained 11 bases not matched to a gene. CDR3 protein: CSVGGQGNIANTGELFF. CDR3 in DNA: TGCAGCGTGGGGGGACAGGGCAACATCGCGAACACCGGGGAGCTGTTTTTT.

This rearrangement joins TRBV27 to TRBJ1-4, with D possibly being TRBD1 (6 bases). V shed 4 bases and J shed 8 bases, with 17 bases lying between them. Germline lookup yields CDR1 MNHEY and CDR2 SMNVEV (reference sequence). The CDR3 has 15 amino acids. Here the CDR3 reads CASSSNRVIREKLFF. CDR3 coding DNA: TGTGCCAGCAGTTCTAACAGGGTTATTAGGGAAAAACTGTTTTTT.

The chain carries TRBV28 and TRBJ2-7, with D possibly being TRBD2 (5 bases). V was clipped by 1 base and J by 6 bases, with 22 bases between them. Germline assignment: CDR1 MDHEN and CDR2 SYDVKM. This CDR3 is built from 17 residues. The CDR3 loop is CASSLYGNSGSRGEQYF. The CDR3 DNA is TGTGCCAGCAGTTTATACGGTAATTCGGGGTCTCGGGGCGAGCAGTACTTC.

The chain has TRBV5-1 and TRBJ2-1, with TRBD1 matching 7 bases. Trimming removed 2 bases from V and 9 bases from J; junction bases left unmatched: 8. The CDR3 covers 14 residues. Germline assignment: CDR1 SGHRS and CDR2 YFSETQ. CDR3 loop: CASSLRQGSAEQFF. The CDR3 DNA reads as TGCGCCAGCAGCTTAAGACAGGGATCGGCTGAGCAGTTCTTC.

A single count supports this clone. The rearrangement uses TRBV5-4 and TRBJ1-3; D ambiguous. Per the germline V gene, CDR1 is SGHNT and CDR2 is YYREEE (reference sequence). The CDR3 length is 14 residues. The V gene lost 4 bases and the J gene lost 3 bases, with 11 bases spanning the gap. Here the CDR3 DNA reads TGTGCCAGCAGCCAAACAAGCATTGGAAACACCATATATTTT. As protein: CASSQTSIGNTIYF.

The chain has TRBV7-2 and TRBJ1-1; 7 bases map to TRBD1. Losses at the gene ends were 7 bases for V and 3 bases for J; bases not matched to a gene: 8. The length of the CDR3 is 14 residues. The V gene's germline CDR1 is SGHTA and CDR2 FQGNSA. CDR3 coding DNA: TGTGCCAGCACCGAGGGACAGACTTACACTGAAGCTTTCTTT. As protein: CASTEGQTYTEAFF.

The V and J genes are TRBV19 and TRBJ2-7; 11 bases are shared with TRBD2. The CDR3 loop spans 16 amino acids. CDR1 and CDR2 (germline): LNHDA, SQIVND (reference sequence). V was clipped by 3 bases and J by 4 bases; unmatched bases: 8. The CDR3 bases are TGTGCCAGTAGTATCGGTACCGGGACTAGCGGATACGAGCAGTACTTC. Protein sequence: CASSIGTGTSGYEQYF.